Listed below are T cell receptor beta chains from one sample, sequenced in a study of cytomegalovirus exposure and HLA in healthy donors. The repertoire was sequenced with immunoSEQ multiplex PCR; TCRdb's copy has only in-frame clones and lacks some. The sample gives 110,000 to 150,000 clones, 65% to 80% of which show up once; more than 0.9% is in the top ten. Specimen: PBMCs. The receptors shown here come from a male donor in good health and CMV-seropositive. Each CDR3 is given with its conserved first and last residue. The order of the fields is clone size, V gene, D gene, J gene, CDR3 protein, CDR3 DNA. A D gene is named only where the DNA matches it firmly. For some rows the clone size is stated as once, few or many, or as a class when expanded; others skip it.

-	TRBV28	-	TRBJ2-7	CASGQGRPYEQYF	TGTGCCAGCGGACAAGGGCGGCCCTACGAGCAGTACTTC
-	TRBV30	-	TRBJ1-6	CAWSLRGSPLHF	TGTGCCTGGAGTCTTAGGGGGTCACCCCTCCACTTT
-	TRBV10-2	TRBD1	TRBJ1-5	CASTSTGEHQPQHF	TGCGCCAGCACTTCTACAGGGGAGCATCAGCCCCAGCATTTT
once	TRBV5-4	-	TRBJ1-2	CASSPGGLGNYGYTF	TGTGCCAGCAGCCCTGGGGGGTTAGGGAACTATGGCTACACCTTC
-	TRBV2	-	TRBJ1-1	CASSEQGRAFF	TGTGCCAGCAGTGAGCAGGGCCGCGCTTTCTTT
few	TRBV5-4	TRBD1	TRBJ1-1	CASSLVDRGPKVDTEAFF	TGTGCCAGCAGCTTGGTGGACAGGGGGCCAAAGGTTGACACTGAAGCTTTCTTT
-	TRBV27	-	TRBJ2-7	CASSLSSAYEQYF	TGTGCCAGCAGTTTATCTTCCGCCTACGAGCAGTACTTC
-	TRBV4-3	TRBD2	TRBJ2-3	CASSQDGGRAVTDTQYF	TGCGCCAGCAGCCAAGACGGCGGGAGGGCCGTAACAGATACGCAGTATTTT
-	TRBV18	-	TRBJ1-4	CASSPLIVTESPEKLFF	TGTGCCAGCTCACCACTAATCGTTACCGAGTCCCCCGAAAAACTGTTTTTT
-	TRBV27	-	TRBJ2-1	CASSFGSSYNEQFF	TGTGCCAGCAGTTTTGGGAGCTCCTACAATGAGCAGTTCTTC
-	TRBV5-1	-	TRBJ2-3	CASSFLWEVRTDTQYF	TGCGCCAGCAGTTTTTTGTGGGAGGTCCGCACAGATACGCAGTATTTT
-	TRBV18	-	TRBJ1-5	CASSPRQVGSNQPQHF	TGTGCCAGCTCACCACGACAGGTTGGGAGCAATCAGCCCCAGCATTTT
-	TRBV7-3	-	TRBJ1-1	CASSFLGGNTEAFF	TGTGCCAGCAGCTTCCTCGGAGGGAACACTGAAGCTTTCTTT
-	TRBV5-1	-	TRBJ2-1	CASSFLGGTGGEQFF	TGCGCCAGCAGTTTTTTGGGGGGTACTGGCGGTGAGCAGTTCTTC
-	TRBV19	TRBD1	TRBJ2-5	CASSITLRGTGRQQYF	TGTGCCAGTAGTATAACCCTGAGGGGGACAGGGCGCCAGCAGTACTTC
-	TRBV7-9	-	TRBJ2-2	CASSRIGDTGELFF	TGTGCCAGCAGCCGAATCGGGGACACCGGGGAGCTGTTTTTT
-	TRBV7-6	TRBD2	TRBJ2-5	CASSPSSGGGETQYF	TGTGCCAGCAGCCCCTCGAGCGGGGGCGGAGAGACCCAGTACTTC
-	TRBV5-4	-	TRBJ2-5	CASSYGLLGLETQYF	TGTGCCAGCAGCTACGGACTTCTGGGCCTCGAGACCCAGTACTTC
once	TRBV5-6	TRBD1	TRBJ2-5	CASSHNRGQVETQYF	TGTGCCAGCAGCCACAACCGGGGACAGGTAGAGACCCAGTACTTC
few	TRBV5-6	-	TRBJ2-1	CASSPETSDEQFF	TGTGCCAGCAGCCCCGAGACTAGTGATGAGCAGTTCTTC
-	TRBV4-2	-	TRBJ2-7	CASMDSGEQYF	TGTGCCAGCATGGATTCGGGAGAGCAGTACTTC
-	TRBV5-1	-	TRBJ2-7	CASSSGWGSYEQYF	TGCGCCAGCAGCTCGGGATGGGGTTCCTACGAGCAGTACTTC
-	TRBV6-1	TRBD1	TRBJ2-7	CASSPPGTGKYEQYF	TGTGCCAGCAGTCCTCCTGGGACAGGGAAATACGAGCAGTACTTC
once	TRBV27	TRBD1	TRBJ1-5	CASRGGMGQGPNQPQHF	TGTGCCAGCAGAGGAGGGATGGGACAGGGACCCAATCAGCCCCAGCATTTT